This entry concerns a single T cell receptor beta chain. The antigen is undetermined. The V gene lost 6 bases and the J gene lost 6 bases, with 9 bases spanning the gap. This CDR3 is built from 11 residues. Germline CDR1 GTSNPN, CDR2 SVGIG (reference sequence). Investigators reverse transcribed all isolated RNA, so they sequenced expressed TCRB transcripts. Roughly 3.4 million reads were obtained on average from naive, central memory and regulatory T cell samples. TCRdb's table, derived via immunoSEQ multiplex PCR, lists solely in-frame clones and lacks some. The sample has under 850,000 clones, roughly 12% seen once. The entry originates in a study of beta chain features in type 1 diabetes. Study as a whole: The study examined 107,917,701 sorted cells across all samples.

Overall study findings and caveats: TCRB CDR3s were moderately but significantly shorter in Type 1 diabetes patients in all four CD4+ subsets. Fewer insertions but more deletions were seen at VDJ junctions in type 1 diabetes patients.

Sorted CD4+ subsets: naive, central memory, regulatory, stem cell-like memory (CD45RO/CCR7/CD25/CD127/CD95/CD27 panel). The chain recombines TRBV30 with TRBJ1-5; D is possibly TRBD1 (6 bases). This receptor was taken from a young man with type 1 diabetes. The specimen sequenced was naive CD4+ T cells from blood. This CDR3 is CACGQSQPQHF. The CDR3 region has the DNA TGTGCCTGCGGACAGAGTCAGCCCCAGCATTTT.